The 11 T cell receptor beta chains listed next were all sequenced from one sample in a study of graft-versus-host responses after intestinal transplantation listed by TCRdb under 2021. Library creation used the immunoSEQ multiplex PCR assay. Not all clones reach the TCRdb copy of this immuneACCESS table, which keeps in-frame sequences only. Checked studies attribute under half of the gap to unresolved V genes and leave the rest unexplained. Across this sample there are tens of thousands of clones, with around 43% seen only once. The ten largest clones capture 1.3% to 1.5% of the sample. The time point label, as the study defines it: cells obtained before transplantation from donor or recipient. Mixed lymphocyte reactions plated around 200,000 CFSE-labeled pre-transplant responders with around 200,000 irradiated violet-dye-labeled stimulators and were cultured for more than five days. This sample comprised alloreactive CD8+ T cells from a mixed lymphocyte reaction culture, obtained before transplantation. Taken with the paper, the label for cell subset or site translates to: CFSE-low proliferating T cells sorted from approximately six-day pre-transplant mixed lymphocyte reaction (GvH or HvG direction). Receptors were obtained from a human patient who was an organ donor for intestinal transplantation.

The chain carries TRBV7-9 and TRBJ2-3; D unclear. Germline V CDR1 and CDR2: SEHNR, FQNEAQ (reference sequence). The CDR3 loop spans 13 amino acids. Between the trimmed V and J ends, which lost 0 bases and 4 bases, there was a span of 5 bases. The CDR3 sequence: CASSLAAADTQYF. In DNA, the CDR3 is TGTGCCAGCAGCTTAGCGGCGGCAGATACGCAGTATTTT.

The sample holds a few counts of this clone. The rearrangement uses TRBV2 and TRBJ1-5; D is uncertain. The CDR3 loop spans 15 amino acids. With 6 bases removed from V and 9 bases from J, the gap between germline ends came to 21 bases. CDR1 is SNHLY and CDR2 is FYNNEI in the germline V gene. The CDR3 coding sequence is TGTGCCAGCAGGGACCCCTCCGCGGCATGGGGGCCCCAGCATTTT. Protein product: CASRDPSAAWGPQHF.

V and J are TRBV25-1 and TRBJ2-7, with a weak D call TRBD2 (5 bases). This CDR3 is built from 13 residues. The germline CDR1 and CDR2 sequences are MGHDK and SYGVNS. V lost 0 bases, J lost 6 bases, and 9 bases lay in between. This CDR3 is CASSEYGSGEQYF. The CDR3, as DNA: TGTGCCAGCAGTGAATACGGAAGCGGCGAGCAGTACTTC.

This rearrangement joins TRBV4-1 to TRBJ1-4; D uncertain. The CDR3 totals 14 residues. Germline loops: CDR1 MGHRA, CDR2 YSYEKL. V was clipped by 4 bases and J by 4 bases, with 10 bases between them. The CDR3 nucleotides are TGCGCCAGCAGCCCGGGCCCGATTAATGAAAAACTGTTTTTT. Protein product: CASSPGPINEKLFF.

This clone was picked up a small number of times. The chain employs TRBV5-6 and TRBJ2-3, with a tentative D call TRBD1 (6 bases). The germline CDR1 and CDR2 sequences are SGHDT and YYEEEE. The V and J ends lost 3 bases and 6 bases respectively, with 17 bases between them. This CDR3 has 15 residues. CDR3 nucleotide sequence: TGTGCCAGCAGCTGGGAGACAGGTTCGGGGGATACGCAGTATTTT. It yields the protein CASSWETGSGDTQYF.

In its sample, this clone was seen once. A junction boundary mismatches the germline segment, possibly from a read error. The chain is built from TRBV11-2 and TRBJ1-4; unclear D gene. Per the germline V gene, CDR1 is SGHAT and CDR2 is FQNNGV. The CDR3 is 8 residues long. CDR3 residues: CVSRLLFF. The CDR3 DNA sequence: TGTGTCAGCAGATTACTGTTTTTT.

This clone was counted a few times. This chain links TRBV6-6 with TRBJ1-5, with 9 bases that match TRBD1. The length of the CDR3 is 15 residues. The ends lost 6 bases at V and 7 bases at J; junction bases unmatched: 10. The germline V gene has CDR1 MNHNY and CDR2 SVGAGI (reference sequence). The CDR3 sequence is CASRPTGGPGQPQHF. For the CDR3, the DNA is TGTGCCAGCAGGCCGACAGGGGGACCCGGGCAGCCCCAGCATTTT.

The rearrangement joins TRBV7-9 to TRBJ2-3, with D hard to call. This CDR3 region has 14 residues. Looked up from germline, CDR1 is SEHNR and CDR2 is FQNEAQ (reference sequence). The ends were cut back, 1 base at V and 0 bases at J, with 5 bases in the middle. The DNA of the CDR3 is TGTGCCAGCAGCTTAGTGGGTAGCACAGATACGCAGTATTTT. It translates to CASSLVGSTDTQYF.

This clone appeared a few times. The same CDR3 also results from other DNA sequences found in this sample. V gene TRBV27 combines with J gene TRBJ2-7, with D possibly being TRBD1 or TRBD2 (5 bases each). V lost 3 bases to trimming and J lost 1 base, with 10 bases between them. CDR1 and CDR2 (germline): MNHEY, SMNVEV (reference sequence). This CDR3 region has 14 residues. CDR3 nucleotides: TGTGCCAGCAGTTTGGGACCGGGATCCTACGAGCAGTACTTC. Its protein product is CASSLGPGSYEQYF.

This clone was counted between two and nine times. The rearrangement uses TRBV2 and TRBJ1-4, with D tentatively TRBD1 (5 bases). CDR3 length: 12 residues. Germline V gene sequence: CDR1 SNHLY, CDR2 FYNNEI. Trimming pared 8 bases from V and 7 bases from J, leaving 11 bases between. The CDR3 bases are TGTGCCAGCGGGGCCTGGGGTGAAAAACTGTTTTTT. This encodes CASGAWGEKLFF.

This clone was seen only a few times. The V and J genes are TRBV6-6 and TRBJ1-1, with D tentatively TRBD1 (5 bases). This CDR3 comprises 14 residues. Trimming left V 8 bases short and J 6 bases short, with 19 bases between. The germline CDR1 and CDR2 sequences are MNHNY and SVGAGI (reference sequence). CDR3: CASLPAAGGPEAFF. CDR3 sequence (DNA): TGTGCCAGCCTCCCAGCGGCGGGGGGTCCTGAAGCTTTCTTT.